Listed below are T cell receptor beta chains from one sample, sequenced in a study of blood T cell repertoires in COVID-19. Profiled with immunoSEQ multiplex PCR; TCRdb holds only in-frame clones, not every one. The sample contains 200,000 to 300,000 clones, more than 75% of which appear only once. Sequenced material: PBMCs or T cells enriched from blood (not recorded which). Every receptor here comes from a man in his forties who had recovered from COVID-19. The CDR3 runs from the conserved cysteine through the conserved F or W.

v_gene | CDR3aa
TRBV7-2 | CASRATSFYNEQFF
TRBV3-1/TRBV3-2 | CASSLLRGASGRGTPDTQYF
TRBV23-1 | CASSRYNLPAYNEQFF
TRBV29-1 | CSEPSTGIGGANYGYTF
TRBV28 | CASRRGSDTQYF
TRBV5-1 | CASSSGQGANSPLHF
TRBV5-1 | CASHGSGSPYNEQFF
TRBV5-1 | CASTFLPQTGGLLIGETQYF
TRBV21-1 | CASSPPQRVSTEAFF
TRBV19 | CASSSTGETNEKLFF
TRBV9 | CASSFPTGQGHNEQFF
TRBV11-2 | CASSENRAGGYTF
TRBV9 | CASSLWASTTDTQYF
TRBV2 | CASGIQGLTDTQYF
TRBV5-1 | CASSLREANYGYTF
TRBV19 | CASSINGLAGTDTQYF
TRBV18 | CASPGQGISGNTIYF
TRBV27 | CASSLSGQGAYEQYF
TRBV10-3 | CAIRTKRELTDTQYF
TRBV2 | CASIRDRTEAFF
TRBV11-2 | CASSLRDSPYANTGELFF
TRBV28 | CASSSGFNQPQHF
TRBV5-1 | CASSQGQSNSPLHF
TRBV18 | CASSRTSGNYNEQFF
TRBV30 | CAWTDSYGYTF
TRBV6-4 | CASRKTGTSTDTQYF
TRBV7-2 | CASSLGSGGNYGYTF
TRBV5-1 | CASSLAGGPENTQYF
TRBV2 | CASRRWDSPGNEQFF
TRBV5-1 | CASSLEPPSGGTFTDTQYF
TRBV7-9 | CASSTDRGRGYNEQFF
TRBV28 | CATSTPSTGELFF
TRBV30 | CAWSVRQAFRSYGYTF
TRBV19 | CASSPGQATNEKLFF
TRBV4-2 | CASSREGQGVTEAFF
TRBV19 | CASKWDRGTEAFF
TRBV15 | CATSRDLVNSNQPQHF
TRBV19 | CASSRRGTGINYEQYF
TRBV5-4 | CASSPGLAGVSTHNEQFF